Each of the 3 T cell receptor beta chains below was sequenced from the same sample in a study of lymphopenia after photon versus proton radiotherapy (dated by TCRdb to 2018 to 2020). The library was built by means of the immunoSEQ multiplex PCR assay. Not all clones reach the TCRdb copy of this immuneACCESS table, which keeps in-frame sequences only. Checked studies attribute under half of the gap to unresolved V genes and leave the rest unexplained. This sample comprises just over 30,000 clones, 94% of them detected only once. Roughly 0.71% of the sample comes from the top ten. This specimen consisted of peripheral blood, obtained from a patient treated with photon-based radiotherapy. The receptors originated from a woman aged 45-65 years with cholangiocarcinoma.

This chain joins TRBV6-6 and TRBJ1-3; D ambiguous. CDR3 length: 14 residues. Germline V gives CDR1 MNHNY, CDR2 SVGAGI (reference sequence). Trimming left V 11 bases short and J 0 bases short, with 14 bases between. The CDR3 sequence: CAGRDTISGNTIYF. Written as DNA, the CDR3 is TGTGCCGGGCGGGATACGATCTCTGGAAACACCATATATTTT.

The rearrangement uses TRBV25-1 and TRBJ2-3; D might be TRBD1 (5 bases). The CDR3 runs to 12 residues. The germline gives CDR1 MGHDK, CDR2 SYGVNS. Trimming left V 4 bases short and J 7 bases short, with 9 bases between. CDR3 sequence: CASSATVHTQYF. CDR3 sequence (DNA): TGTGCCAGCAGTGCGACAGTCCATACGCAGTATTTT.

V gene TRBV7-9 combines with J gene TRBJ2-2, with unresolved D. Germline V lookup: CDR1 SEHNR, CDR2 FQNEAQ (reference sequence). The CDR3 length is 14 residues. V was clipped by 0 bases and J by 5 bases, with 7 bases between them. CDR3 in DNA: TGTGCCAGCAGCTTAGCGGGGAAGACCGGGGAGCTGTTTTTT. As protein: CASSLAGKTGELFF.